What follows are 2 T cell receptor beta chains derived from one specimen sequenced in a study of T cell responses to AZD1222 COVID-19 vaccine. Method: immunoSEQ multiplex PCR; TCRdb's copy keeps in-frame clones and lacks some. This sample carries under 140,000 clones, 70% to 90% of them seen once, and the ten largest clones take around 15%. Sequencing was performed on peripheral blood, taken 28 days after the second AZD1222 dose. The receptors were sampled from an adult who received the AZD1222 COVID-19 vaccine.

V gene TRBV5-1 combines with J gene TRBJ1-1; 7 bases fit TRBD1. Germline V gene lookup returns CDR1 SGHRS and CDR2 YFSETQ. This CDR3 has 14 amino acids. The junction had 6 bases not matched to a gene; V was cut back by 4 bases and J by 3 bases. The CDR3 DNA reads TGCGCCAGCAGCCTTCGGGACAGCCACACTGAAGCTTTCTTT. Its protein is CASSLRDSHTEAFF.

The chain joins TRBV3-1 (or the pseudogene TRBV3-2) to TRBJ2-3; 9 bases are shared with TRBD2. CDR3 length: 15 amino acids. The germline gives CDR1 LGHDT, CDR2 YNNKEL (reference sequence). The junction had 4 bases not matched to a gene; V was cut back by 2 bases and J by 4 bases. The CDR3 sequence is CASSQLAGVADTQYF. The CDR3 DNA follows: TGTGCCAGCAGCCAATTAGCGGGAGTGGCAGATACGCAGTATTTT.